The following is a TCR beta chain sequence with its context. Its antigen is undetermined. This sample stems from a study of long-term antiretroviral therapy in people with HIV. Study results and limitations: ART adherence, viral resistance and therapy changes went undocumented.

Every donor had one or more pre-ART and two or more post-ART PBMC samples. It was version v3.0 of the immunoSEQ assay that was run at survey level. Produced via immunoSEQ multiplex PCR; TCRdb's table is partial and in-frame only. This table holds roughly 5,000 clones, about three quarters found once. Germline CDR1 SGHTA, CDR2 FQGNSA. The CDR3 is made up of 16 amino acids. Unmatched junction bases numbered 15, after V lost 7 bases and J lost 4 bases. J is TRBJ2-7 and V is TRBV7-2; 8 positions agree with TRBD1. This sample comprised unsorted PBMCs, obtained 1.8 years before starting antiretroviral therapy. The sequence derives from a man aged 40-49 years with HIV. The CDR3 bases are TGTGCCAGCAACGCGCCCCCGGAGACAGGGGCTTACGAGCAGTACTTC. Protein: CASNAPPETGAYEQYF.